This T cell receptor beta chain came from a study of regulatory T cells in long-lasting Graves disease. The time point here: newly diagnosed GD, antithyroid drugs for less than 3 months. PBMC RNA was the source of the TCR library. This clonotype was seen more than once but under ten times. V shed 5 bases and J 7 bases; nucleotides not matched to a gene: 5. The CDR3 consists of 14 residues. In germline, CDR1 is MNHNS, CDR2 SASEGT. Building the TCR beta libraries relied on iRepertoire HTBI primers, and CDR3 regions underwent Arm-PCR. From the multiplex PCR reads, TCRdb called clonotypes with MiXCR, one entry per CDR3 protein. There are hundreds of thousands of distinct CDR3 sequences in the sample; over 15% occur only once, and around 27% lies in the top ten. These same records also appear under a second study, on T cells in Graves' hyperthyroidism and ophthalmopathy.

The J gene is TRBJ2-2, the V gene TRBV6-1, with 9 bases lining up with TRBD1. This TCR came from a man aged 35 to 55 with Graves disease. Sequencing used peripheral blood mononuclear cells (PBMCs), obtained at new diagnosis, from a patient treated with antithyroid drugs. CDR3 sequence (DNA): TGTGCCAGCAGTAGAGGACAGGGGATCGGGGAGCTGTTTTTT. Translating gives CASSRGQGIGELFF.